This T cell receptor beta chain was profiled in a study of shared clonotypes between healthy human individuals. Whole-study context: Per-donor plates numbered three CD4 naive, three CD4 memory, two CD8 naive and one CD8 memory.

About this clone: Its antigen is undetermined. One end of the junction is discordant with germline, which a read error may explain.

This CDR3 region has 12 residues. Germline CDR1 MNHNY, CDR2 SVGAGI (reference sequence). Regarding the study as a whole: Naive CD4 clonotype sharing across a few donors was around 5%. Non-shared clonotypes showed lower generation probabilities than clonotypes common to all four donors.

A CD45RA+ naive subset and a CD45RA-negative memory subset were split from CD4+ cells. TCRdb's table, derived via immunoSEQ multiplex PCR, lists solely in-frame clones and lacks some. The data show millions of clones, approximately 93% seen once. The chain recombines TRBV6-6 with TRBJ1-2; D unclear. The specimen was naive CD4+ T cells from PBMCs. Subset noted: CD45RA+ positively selected. The receptor was isolated from a man between 18 and 29 years old in good health. Some clones in this sample may be carry-over from other donors' samples. CDR3 sequence (DNA): TGTGCCAGCACTTACATAAACTATGGCTACACCTTC. Its protein is CASTYINYGYTF.